A selection of T cell receptor beta chains follows, all from one sample in a study of cytomegalovirus exposure and HLA in healthy donors. Data came from immunoSEQ multiplex PCR; TCRdb stores just in-frame clones and leaves some out. The sample lists fewer than 250,000 clones, more than 65% occurring once. What was sequenced was PBMCs. The origin of the receptors is a woman aged 25 to 45 in good health and CMV-seropositive. CDR3s include the opening cysteine and the closing phenylalanine or tryptophan. D genes are given only for firm matches. Size tells how often a clone was seen (once, few, many) or the class of an expanded clone, and some rows leave it out.

TRBV7-9	TRBD2	TRBJ2-3	-	CASRLRTSAADTQYF	TGTGCCAGCAGACTAAGGACTAGCGCCGCAGATACGCAGTATTTT
TRBV7-9	-	TRBJ1-4	-	CASSPTGGSSVLDEKLFF	TGTGCCAGCAGCCCAACCGGGGGAAGTTCCGTTCTGGATGAAAAACTGTTTTTT
TRBV4-1	-	TRBJ2-2	-	CASSQELGSPGELFF	TGCGCCAGCAGCCAGGAACTAGGATCACCCGGGGAGCTGTTTTTT
TRBV6-6	-	TRBJ2-3	-	CASSPLTGFTDTQYF	TGTGCCAGCAGTCCGCTCACAGGGTTCACAGATACGCAGTATTTT
TRBV18	TRBD2	TRBJ2-7	-	CASSGLAGGPDEQYF	TGTGCCAGCTCGGGCCTAGCGGGAGGGCCCGACGAGCAGTACTTC
TRBV7-2	-	TRBJ2-5	-	CASSPGGSETQYF	TGTGCCAGCTCCCCCGGAGGGAGTGAGACCCAGTACTTC
TRBV19	TRBD2	TRBJ2-7	-	CASTVGLAGDEQYF	TGTGCCAGTACCGTCGGACTAGCGGGAGACGAGCAGTACTTC
TRBV30	-	TRBJ1-2	few	CAWSVRKEGSNSNYGYTF	TGTGCCTGGAGTGTACGGAAGGAGGGTAGCAATTCTAACTATGGCTACACCTTC
TRBV27	TRBD2	TRBJ2-1	-	CASSDPGLAYNEQFF	TGTGCCAGCAGTGATCCGGGACTAGCTTACAATGAGCAGTTCTTC
TRBV6-1	TRBD1	TRBJ2-7	-	CASRLGQEVYEQYF	TGTGCCAGCAGACTGGGACAGGAGGTATACGAGCAGTACTTC
TRBV27	-	TRBJ1-6	-	CASRSQGSLSSPLHF	TGTGCCAGCAGGTCGCAGGGGTCCCTGAGTTCACCCCTCCACTTT
TRBV19	TRBD1	TRBJ2-7	once	CASSGGTGSYEQYF	TGTGCCAGTAGCGGCGGGACAGGGAGCTACGAGCAGTACTTC
TRBV19	-	TRBJ1-2	-	CASSPGGIYGYTF	TGTGCCAGTTCCCCCGGGGGTATCTATGGCTACACCTTC
TRBV4-1	-	TRBJ1-1	-	CASSQEPPIGRTEAFF	TGTGCCAGCAGCCAAGAGCCACCCATAGGGAGGACTGAAGCTTTCTTT
TRBV11-2	-	TRBJ1-3	-	CASSPQGGSGNTIYF	TGTGCCAGCAGCCCACAGGGTGGCTCTGGAAACACCATATATTTT
TRBV6-1	TRBD1	TRBJ2-7	-	CASSEMVVGTGFPYEQYF	TGTGCCAGCAGTGAAATGGTGGTTGGGACAGGCTTCCCCTACGAGCAGTACTTC
TRBV7-9	TRBD2	TRBJ2-1	few	CASSSGTDGGTGSEQFF	TGTGCCAGCAGCTCCGGGACCGACGGGGGGACCGGGAGTGAGCAGTTCTTC
TRBV4-1	-	TRBJ2-7	-	CASSSTGLVQYF	TGCGCCAGCAGCTCTACGGGACTCGTGCAGTACTTC
TRBV29-1	-	TRBJ2-2	-	CSVGKGAANTGELFF	TGCAGCGTTGGTAAAGGGGCAGCGAACACCGGGGAGCTGTTTTTT
TRBV6-5	-	TRBJ1-1	-	CASSYSGANTEAFF	TGTGCCAGCAGTTACTCAGGGGCTAACACTGAAGCTTTCTTT
TRBV7-9	-	TRBJ1-1	-	CASSFGSTEAFF	TGTGCCAGCAGCTTCGGGAGTACTGAAGCTTTCTTT
TRBV5-1	-	TRBJ2-1	-	CASSRSDNEQFF	TGCGCCAGCAGCCGTTCTGACAATGAGCAGTTCTTC
TRBV27	-	TRBJ1-1	few	CASSPDRNPMNTEAFF	TGTGCCAGCAGTCCAGACAGGAACCCTATGAACACTGAAGCTTTCTTT
TRBV4-2	-	TRBJ1-1	-	CASSQMGKAFF	TGTGCCAGCAGCCAAATGGGCAAAGCTTTCTTT
TRBV6-4	TRBD2	TRBJ2-3	-	CASRTSPSTDTQYF	TGTGCCAGTCGGACTAGCCCGAGCACAGATACGCAGTATTTT